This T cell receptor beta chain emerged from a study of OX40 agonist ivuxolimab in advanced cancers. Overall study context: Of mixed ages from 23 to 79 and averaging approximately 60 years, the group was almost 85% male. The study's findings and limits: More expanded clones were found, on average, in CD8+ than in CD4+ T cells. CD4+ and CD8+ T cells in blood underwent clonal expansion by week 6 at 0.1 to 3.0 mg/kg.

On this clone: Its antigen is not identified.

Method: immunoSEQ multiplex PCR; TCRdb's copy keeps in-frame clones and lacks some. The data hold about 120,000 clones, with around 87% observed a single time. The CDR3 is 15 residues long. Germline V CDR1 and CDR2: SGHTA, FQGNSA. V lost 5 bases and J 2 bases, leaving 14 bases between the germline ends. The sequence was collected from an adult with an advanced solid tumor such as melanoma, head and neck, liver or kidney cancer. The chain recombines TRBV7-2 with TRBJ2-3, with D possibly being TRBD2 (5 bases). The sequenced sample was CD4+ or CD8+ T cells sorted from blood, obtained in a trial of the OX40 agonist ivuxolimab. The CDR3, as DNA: TGTGCCAGCAGCCTTTCGGCGGGTCCCACAGATACGCAGTATTTT. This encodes CASSLSAGPTDTQYF.